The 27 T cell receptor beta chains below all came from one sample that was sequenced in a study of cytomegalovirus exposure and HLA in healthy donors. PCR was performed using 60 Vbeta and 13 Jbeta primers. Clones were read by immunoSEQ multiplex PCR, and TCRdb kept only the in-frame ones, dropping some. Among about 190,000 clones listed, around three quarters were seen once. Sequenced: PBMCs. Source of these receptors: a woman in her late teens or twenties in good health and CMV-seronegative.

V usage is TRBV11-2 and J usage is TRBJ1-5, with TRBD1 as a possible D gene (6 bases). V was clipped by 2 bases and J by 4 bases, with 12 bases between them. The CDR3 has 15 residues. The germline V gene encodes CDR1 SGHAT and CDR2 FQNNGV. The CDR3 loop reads CASSLNTGRNQPQHF. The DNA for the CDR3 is TGTGCCAGCAGCTTAAACACAGGGAGAAATCAGCCCCAGCATTTT.

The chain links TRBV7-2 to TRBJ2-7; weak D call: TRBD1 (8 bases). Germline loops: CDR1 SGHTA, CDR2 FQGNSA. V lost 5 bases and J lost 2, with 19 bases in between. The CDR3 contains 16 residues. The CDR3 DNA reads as TGTGCCAGCAGCCCCTTACAGGGGGGGCTCGCCTACGAGCAGTACTTC. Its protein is CASSPLQGGLAYEQYF.

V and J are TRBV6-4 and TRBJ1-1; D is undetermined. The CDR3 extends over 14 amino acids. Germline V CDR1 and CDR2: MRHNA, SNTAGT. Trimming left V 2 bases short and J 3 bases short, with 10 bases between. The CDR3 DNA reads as TGTGCCAGCAGTGACGCACAGCCCTACACTGAAGCTTTCTTT. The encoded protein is CASSDAQPYTEAFF.

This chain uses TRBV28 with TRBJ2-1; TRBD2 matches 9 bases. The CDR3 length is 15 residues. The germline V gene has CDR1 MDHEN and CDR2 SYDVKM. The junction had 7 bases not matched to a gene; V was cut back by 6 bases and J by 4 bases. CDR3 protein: CASSPQREVYNEQFF. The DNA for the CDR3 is TGTGCCAGCAGCCCCCAGCGGGAGGTTTACAATGAGCAGTTCTTC. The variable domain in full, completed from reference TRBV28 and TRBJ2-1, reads DVKVTQSSRYLVKRTGEKVFLECVQDMDHENMFWYRQDPGLGLRLIYFSYDVKMKEKGDIPEGYSVSREKKERFSLILESASTNQTSMYLCASSPQREVYNEQFFGPGTRLTVL.

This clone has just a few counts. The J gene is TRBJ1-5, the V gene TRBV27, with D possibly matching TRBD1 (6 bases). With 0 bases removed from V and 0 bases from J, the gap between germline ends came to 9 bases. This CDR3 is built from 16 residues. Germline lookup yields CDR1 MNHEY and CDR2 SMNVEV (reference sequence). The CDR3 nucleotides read TGTGCCAGCAGTTTATCGACGACAGGTAGCAATCAGCCCCAGCATTTT. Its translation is CASSLSTTGSNQPQHF.

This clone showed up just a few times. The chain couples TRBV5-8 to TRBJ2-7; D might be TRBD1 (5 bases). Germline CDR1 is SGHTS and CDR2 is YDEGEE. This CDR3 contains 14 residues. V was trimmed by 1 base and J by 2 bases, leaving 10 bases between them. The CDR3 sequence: CASSLSQGPYEQYF. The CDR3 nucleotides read TGTGCCAGCAGCTTGTCGCAGGGCCCCTACGAGCAGTACTTC.

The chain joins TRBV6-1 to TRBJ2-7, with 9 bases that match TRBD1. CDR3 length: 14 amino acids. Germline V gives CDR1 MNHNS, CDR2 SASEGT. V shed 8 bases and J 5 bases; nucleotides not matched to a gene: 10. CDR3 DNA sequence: TGTGCCAGCGAACCCGGAGACAGGGGGAACGAGCAGTACTTC. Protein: CASEPGDRGNEQYF.

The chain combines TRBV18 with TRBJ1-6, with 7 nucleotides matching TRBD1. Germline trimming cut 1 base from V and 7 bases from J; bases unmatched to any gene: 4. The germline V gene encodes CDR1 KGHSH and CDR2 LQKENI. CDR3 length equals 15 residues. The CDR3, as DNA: TGTGCCAGCTCACCACAGCAGGGGGAGAATTCACCCCTCCACTTT. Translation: CASSPQQGENSPLHF.

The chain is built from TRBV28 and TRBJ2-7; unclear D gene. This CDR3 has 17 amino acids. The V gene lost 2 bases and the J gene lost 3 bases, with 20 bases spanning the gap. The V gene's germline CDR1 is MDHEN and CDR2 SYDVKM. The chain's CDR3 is CASSLVRHTYARYEQYF. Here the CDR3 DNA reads TGTGCCAGCAGTTTAGTCAGGCACACTTACGCCCGCTACGAGCAGTACTTC.

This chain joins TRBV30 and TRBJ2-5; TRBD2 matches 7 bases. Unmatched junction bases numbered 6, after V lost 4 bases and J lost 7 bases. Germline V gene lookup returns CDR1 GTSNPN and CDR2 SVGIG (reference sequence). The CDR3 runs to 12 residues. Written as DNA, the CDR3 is TGTGCCTGGATGGGGACTAAGGGGACCCAGTACTTC. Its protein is CAWMGTKGTQYF. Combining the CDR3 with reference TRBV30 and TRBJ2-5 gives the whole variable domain SQTIHQWPATLVQPVGSPLSLECTVEGTSNPNLYWYRQAAGRGLQLLFYSVGIGQISSEVPQNLSASRPQDRQFILSSKKLLLSDSGFYLCAWMGTKGTQYFGPGTRLLVL.

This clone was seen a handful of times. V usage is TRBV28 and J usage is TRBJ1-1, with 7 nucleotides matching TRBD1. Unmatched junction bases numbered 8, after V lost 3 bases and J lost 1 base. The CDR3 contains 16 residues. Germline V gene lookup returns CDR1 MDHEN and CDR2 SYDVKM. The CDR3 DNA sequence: TGTGCCAGCAGTTTTCCCCGGGACAGATCGAACACTGAAGCTTTCTTT. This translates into CASSFPRDRSNTEAFF.

The CDR3 DNA is TGTGCCAGCTCATCCAGGACTAGCGGGATAAAGACCCAGTACTTC. Protein sequence: CASSSRTSGIKTQYF. This chain connects TRBV18 to TRBJ2-5, with 12 positions matching TRBD2. There are 15 residues in the CDR3. The V gene end was trimmed by 5 bases and the J gene end by 6 bases; junction bases not matched to a gene: 7. CDR1 is KGHSH, CDR2 LQKENI, per germline.

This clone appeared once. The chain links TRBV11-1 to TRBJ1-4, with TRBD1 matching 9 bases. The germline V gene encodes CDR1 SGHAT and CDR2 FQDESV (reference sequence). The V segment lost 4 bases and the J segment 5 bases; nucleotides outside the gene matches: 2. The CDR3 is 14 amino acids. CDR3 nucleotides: TGTGCCAGCAGCTCCGACAGGGGGAATGAAAAACTGTTTTTT. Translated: CASSSDRGNEKLFF.

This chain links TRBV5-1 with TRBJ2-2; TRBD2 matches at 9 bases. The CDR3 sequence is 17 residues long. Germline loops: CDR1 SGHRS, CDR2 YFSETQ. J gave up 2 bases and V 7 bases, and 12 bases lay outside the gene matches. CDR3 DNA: TGCGCCAGCGGATTAAGGACCGGGACTAGCAACACCGGGGAGCTGTTTTTT. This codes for CASGLRTGTSNTGELFF.

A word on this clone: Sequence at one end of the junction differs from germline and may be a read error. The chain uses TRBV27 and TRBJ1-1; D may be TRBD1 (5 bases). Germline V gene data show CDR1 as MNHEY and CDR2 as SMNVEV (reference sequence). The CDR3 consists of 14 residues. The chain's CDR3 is CASSPNAGNAEAFF. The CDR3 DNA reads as TGTGCCAGCAGTCCCAACGCAGGGAACGCTGAAGCTTTCTTT.

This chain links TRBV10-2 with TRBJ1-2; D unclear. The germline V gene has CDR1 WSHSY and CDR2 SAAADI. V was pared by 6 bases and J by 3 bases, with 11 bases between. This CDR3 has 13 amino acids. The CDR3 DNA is TGCGCCAGCAGCCCCGGTTCGGACTATGGCTACACCTTC. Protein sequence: CASSPGSDYGYTF.

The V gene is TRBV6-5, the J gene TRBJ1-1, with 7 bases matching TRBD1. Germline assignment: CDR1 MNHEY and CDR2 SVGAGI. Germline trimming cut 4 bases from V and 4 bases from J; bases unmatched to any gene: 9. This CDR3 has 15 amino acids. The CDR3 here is CASSSLTGLGTEAFF. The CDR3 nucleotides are TGTGCCAGCAGTTCCCTGACAGGGTTAGGCACTGAAGCTTTCTTT.

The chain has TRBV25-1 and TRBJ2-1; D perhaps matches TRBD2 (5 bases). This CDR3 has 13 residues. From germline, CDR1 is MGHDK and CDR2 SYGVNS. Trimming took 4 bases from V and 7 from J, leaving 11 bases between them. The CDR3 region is CASSGSPGNEQFF. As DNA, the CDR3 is TGTGCCAGCAGTGGGAGCCCGGGGAATGAGCAGTTCTTC.

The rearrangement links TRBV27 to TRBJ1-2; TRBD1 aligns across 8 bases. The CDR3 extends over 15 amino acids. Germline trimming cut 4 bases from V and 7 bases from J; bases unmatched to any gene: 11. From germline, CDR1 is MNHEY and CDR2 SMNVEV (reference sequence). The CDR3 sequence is CASSSPGQGGAGYTF. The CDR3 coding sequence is TGTGCCAGCAGTTCCCCCGGACAGGGTGGAGCTGGCTACACCTTC.

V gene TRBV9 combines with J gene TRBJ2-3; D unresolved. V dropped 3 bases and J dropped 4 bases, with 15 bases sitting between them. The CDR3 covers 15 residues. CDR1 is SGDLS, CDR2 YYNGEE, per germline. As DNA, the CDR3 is TGTGCCAGCAGCGCAAGATTGGGCTTTTCAGATACGCAGTATTTT. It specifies CASSARLGFSDTQYF.

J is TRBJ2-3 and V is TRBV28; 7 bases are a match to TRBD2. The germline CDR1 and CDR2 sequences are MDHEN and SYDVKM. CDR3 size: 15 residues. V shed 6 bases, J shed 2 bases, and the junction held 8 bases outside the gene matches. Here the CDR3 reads CASSPRGGTTDTQYF. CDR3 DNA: TGTGCCAGCAGCCCCCGGGGAGGGACCACAGATACGCAGTATTTT.

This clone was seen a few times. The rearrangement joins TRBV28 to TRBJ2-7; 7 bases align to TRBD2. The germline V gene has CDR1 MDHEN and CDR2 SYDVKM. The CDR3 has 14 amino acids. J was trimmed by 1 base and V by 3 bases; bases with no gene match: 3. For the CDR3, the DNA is TGTGCCAGCAGTTTCGCGGGAGATTCCTACGAGCAGTACTTC. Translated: CASSFAGDSYEQYF.

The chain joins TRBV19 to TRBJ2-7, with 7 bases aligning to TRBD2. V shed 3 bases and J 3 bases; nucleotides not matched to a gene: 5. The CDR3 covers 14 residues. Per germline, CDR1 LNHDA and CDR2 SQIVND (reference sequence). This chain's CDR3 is CASSIGGNDYEQYF. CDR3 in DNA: TGTGCCAGTAGTATCGGGGGGAATGACTACGAGCAGTACTTC.

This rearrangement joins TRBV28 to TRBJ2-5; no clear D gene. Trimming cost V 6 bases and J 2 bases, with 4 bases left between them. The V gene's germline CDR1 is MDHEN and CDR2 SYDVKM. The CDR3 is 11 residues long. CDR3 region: CASSPQETQYF. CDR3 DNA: TGTGCCAGCAGCCCACAAGAGACCCAGTACTTC.

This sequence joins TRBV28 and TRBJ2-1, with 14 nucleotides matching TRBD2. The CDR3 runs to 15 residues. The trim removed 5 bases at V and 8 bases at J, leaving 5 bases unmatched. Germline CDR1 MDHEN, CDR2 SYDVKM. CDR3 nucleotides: TGTGCCAGCAGTGCGGGACTAGCGGGGGTGTATGAGCAGTTCTTC. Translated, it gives CASSAGLAGVYEQFF.

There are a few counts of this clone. DNA for the CDR3: TGTGCCAGCAGTGAAGCCGAAGAGGGGGCCGGGGAGCTGTTTTTT. This sequence encodes CASSEAEEGAGELFF. The chain joins TRBV6-1 to TRBJ2-2, with D perhaps matching TRBD1 (6 bases). Germline V gives CDR1 MNHNS, CDR2 SASEGT. The CDR3 extends over 15 amino acids. The V and J ends lost 0 bases and 6 bases respectively, with 11 bases between them.

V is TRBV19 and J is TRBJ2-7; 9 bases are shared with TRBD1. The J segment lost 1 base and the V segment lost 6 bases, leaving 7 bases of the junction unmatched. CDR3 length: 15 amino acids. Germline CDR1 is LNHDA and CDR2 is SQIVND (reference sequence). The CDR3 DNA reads TGTGCCAGTAGCTTGACCGGGACAGGGTCCTACGAGCAGTACTTC. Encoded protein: CASSLTGTGSYEQYF.